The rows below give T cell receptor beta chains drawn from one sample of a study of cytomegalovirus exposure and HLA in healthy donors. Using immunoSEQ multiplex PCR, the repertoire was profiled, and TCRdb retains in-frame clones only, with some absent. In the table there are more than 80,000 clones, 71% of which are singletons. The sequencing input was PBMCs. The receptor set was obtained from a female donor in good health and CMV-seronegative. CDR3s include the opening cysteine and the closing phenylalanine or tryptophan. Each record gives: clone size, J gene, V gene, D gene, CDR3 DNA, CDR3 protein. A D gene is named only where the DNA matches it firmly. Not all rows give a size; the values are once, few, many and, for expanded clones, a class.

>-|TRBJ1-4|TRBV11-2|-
TGTGCCAGCAGCTTAGAAACAGGGACTAATGAAAAACTGTTTTTT
CASSLETGTNEKLFF
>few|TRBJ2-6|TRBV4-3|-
TGCGCCAGCAGCCAAGAAACAGGCTCTGGGGCCAACGTCCTGACTTTC
CASSQETGSGANVLTF
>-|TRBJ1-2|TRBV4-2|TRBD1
TGTGCCAGCAGCCATACCGGGACAGGGTATAACTATGGCTACACCTTC
CASSHTGTGYNYGYTF
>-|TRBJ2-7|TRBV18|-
TGTGCCAGCTCACCGGTAGGGGCAGGGGTCGCCTACGAGCAGTACTTC
CASSPVGAGVAYEQYF
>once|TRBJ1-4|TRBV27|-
TGTGCCAGCAGTCCAGGGATCTTTTTGGGAGAAAAACTGTTTTTT
CASSPGIFLGEKLFF
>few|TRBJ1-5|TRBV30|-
TGTGCCTGGAGTGTGGGGCAGGGCAATCAGCCCCAGCATTTT
CAWSVGQGNQPQHF
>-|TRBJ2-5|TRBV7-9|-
TGTGCCAGCAGCTTCACCGGGACAAAGGAGACCCAGTACTTC
CASSFTGTKETQYF
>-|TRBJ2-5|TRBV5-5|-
TGTGCCAGCAGCAAATCGGACACAAAAGAGACCCAGTACTTC
CASSKSDTKETQYF
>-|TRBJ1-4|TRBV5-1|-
TGCGCCAGCAGCGCCAACACCGCAACTAATGAAAAACTGTTTTTT
CASSANTATNEKLFF
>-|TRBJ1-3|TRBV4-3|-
TGCGCCAGCAGCCAGATAATGAGCTCTGGAAACACCATATATTTT
CASSQIMSSGNTIYF
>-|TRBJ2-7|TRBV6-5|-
TGTGCCAGCAGAAATCCACAGGGTCACGAGCAGTACTTC
CASRNPQGHEQYF
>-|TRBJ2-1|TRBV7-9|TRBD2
TGTGCCAGCAGCTCCCTAGCGGGAGGGTACCGTGAGCAGTTCTTC
CASSSLAGGYREQFF
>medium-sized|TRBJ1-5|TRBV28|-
TGTGCCAGCAGTTTTTCGGGACATAGCAATCAGCCCCAGCATTTT
CASSFSGHSNQPQHF
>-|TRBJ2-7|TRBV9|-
TGTGCCAGCAGCCCCGGGTCCCGTATGGCCGAGCAGTACTTC
CASSPGSRMAEQYF
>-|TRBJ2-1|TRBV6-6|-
TGTGCCAGCAGTCTCGGCGGGCTTAATGAGCAGTTCTTC
CASSLGGLNEQFF
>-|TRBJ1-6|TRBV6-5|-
TGTGCCAGCAGGCCGACAGGCGGAAATTCACCCCTCCACTTT
CASRPTGGNSPLHF
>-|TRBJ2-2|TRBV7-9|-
TGTGCCAGCAGCCCCGACAGGCCCACCGGGGAGCTGTTTTTT
CASSPDRPTGELFF
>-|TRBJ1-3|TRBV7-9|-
TGTGCCAGCAGCTCAACAGGGTACAAAGGAAACACCATATATTTT
CASSSTGYKGNTIYF
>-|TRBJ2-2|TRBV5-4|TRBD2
TGTGCCAGCAGCTCACAACTAGCGGGAGTTGACACCGGGGAGCTGTTTTTT
CASSSQLAGVDTGELFF
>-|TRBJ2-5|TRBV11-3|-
TGTGCCAGCAGCTTGGCGGCGGAGACCCAGTACTTC
CASSLAAETQYF
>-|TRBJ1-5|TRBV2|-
TGTGCCAGCAGTGACTCCCCCACGGGAGATCAGCCCCAGCATTTT
CASSDSPTGDQPQHF
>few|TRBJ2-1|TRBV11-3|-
TGTGCCAGCAGCTTAAACAACTACAATGAGCAGTTCTTC
CASSLNNYNEQFF
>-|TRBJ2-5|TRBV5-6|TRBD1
TGTGCCAGCAGCCGGACAGGGGGCTCAGAGACCCAGTACTTC
CASSRTGGSETQYF
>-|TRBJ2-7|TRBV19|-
TGTGCCAGTAGTATAGGCGGTAGGAGCGAGCAGTACTTC
CASSIGGRSEQYF
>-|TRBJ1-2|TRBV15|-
TGTGCCACCAGCCTTAACAGGGACTATGGCTACACCTTC
CATSLNRDYGYTF
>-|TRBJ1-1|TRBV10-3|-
TGTGCCGCCAAACAGGGCTTGAACACTGAAGCTTTCTTT
CAAKQGLNTEAFF
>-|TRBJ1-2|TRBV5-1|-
TGCGCCAGCAGCTTGGAAGGGGACTCCTACAATGGCTACACCTTC
CASSLEGDSYNGYTF
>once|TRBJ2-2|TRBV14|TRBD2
TGTGCCAGCAGCCGCACTAGCGTCACCGGGGAGCTGTTTTTT
CASSRTSVTGELFF
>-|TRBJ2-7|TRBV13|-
TGTGCCAGCAGCCTCCCGGTGGTCTCCCACGAGCAGTACTTC
CASSLPVVSHEQYF
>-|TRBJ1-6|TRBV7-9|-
TGTGCCAGCAGCTTAGTTGCCAGTAATTCACCCCTCCACTTT
CASSLVASNSPLHF
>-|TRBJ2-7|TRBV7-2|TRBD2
TGTGCCAGCAGCAAGGGACTAGCGGGATCCGAGCAGTACTTC
CASSKGLAGSEQYF
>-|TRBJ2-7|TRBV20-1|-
TGCAGTGCTCGGACAGAGTACGAGCAGTACTTC
CSARTEYEQYF
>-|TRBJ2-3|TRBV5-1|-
TGCGCCAGCAGCTTGGACGCCGGGAGCTCCGATACGCAGTATTTT
CASSLDAGSSDTQYF
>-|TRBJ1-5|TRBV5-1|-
TGCGCCAGCAGCTCTGAACAGGCTTTCGGTAGCAATCAGCCCCAGCATTTT
CASSSEQAFGSNQPQHF
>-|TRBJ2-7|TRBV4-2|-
TGTGCCAGCAGCCAAGATTTGGCAAACCCCTACGAGCAGTACTTC
CASSQDLANPYEQYF
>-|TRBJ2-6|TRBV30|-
TGTGCCTGGAACCCGGGGTGGGCCAACGTCCTGACTTTC
CAWNPGWANVLTF
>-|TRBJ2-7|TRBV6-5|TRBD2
TGTGCCAGCAGTCCTAGCGGTAGAGGGTCCTACGAGCAGTACTTC
CASSPSGRGSYEQYF
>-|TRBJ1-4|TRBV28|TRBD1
TGTGCCAGCAGCCCCCCGACAGGGGTTAATGAAAAACTGTTTTTT
CASSPPTGVNEKLFF
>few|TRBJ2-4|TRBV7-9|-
TGTGCCAGCAGCTTAACGGGGGGCGAAAACATTCAGTACTTC
CASSLTGGENIQYF
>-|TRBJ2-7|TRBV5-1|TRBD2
TGCGCCAGCAGCTCCCGACTAGCGGGGGCTTCCTACGAGCAGTACTTC
CASSSRLAGASYEQYF
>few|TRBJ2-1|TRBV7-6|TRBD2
TGTGCCAGCAGCTTAGCTGGCGGGGGCTCCTACAATGAGCAGTTCTTC
CASSLAGGGSYNEQFF